One and the same sample provided the 5 T cell receptor beta chains below, sequenced in a study of blood T cell repertoires in COVID-19. TCRdb keeps only in-frame clones here, not all; method: immunoSEQ multiplex PCR. This sample carries approximately 80,000 clones, roughly 87% of them seen once, and the ten largest clones take approximately 0.98%. The sequenced sample was peripheral blood. These receptors were obtained from a woman aged 50 to 60 in a cohort sampled during active COVID-19.

The CDR3 is CASSERGASRQETQYF. The CDR3 DNA sequence: TGTGCCAGCAGTGAACGGGGGGCATCCCGGCAAGAGACCCAGTACTTC. The chain is built from TRBV2 and TRBJ2-5, with TRBD2 as a possible D gene (7 bases). Germline assignment: CDR1 SNHLY and CDR2 FYNNEI. The CDR3 runs 16 residues. V was cut by 2 bases and J by 2 bases, with 15 bases left in between.

Only one count was recorded for this clone. V and J are TRBV2 and TRBJ2-7, with 10 bases that match TRBD2. The CDR3 runs to 13 residues. V was clipped by 7 bases and J by 4 bases; unmatched bases: 4. The germline gives CDR1 SNHLY, CDR2 FYNNEI. CDR3 in DNA: TGTGCCAGCAAGACTAGCGGGTGGTACGAGCAGTACTTC. Translated: CASKTSGWYEQYF.

This chain uses TRBV21-1 with TRBJ2-7; the table calls TRBD1, which could not be checked here. TRBV21-1 is a recognized pseudogene. The CDR3 totals 14 residues. The CDR3 DNA reads as TGTGCCAGCACCAGACCGGGACAGGGCTACGAGCAGTACTTC. The encoded protein is CASTRPGQGYEQYF.

The genes are TRBV10-3 and TRBJ1-1; D ambiguous. The V end lost 3 bases, the J end lost 7 bases, and 21 bases lay between the germline ends. Germline loops: CDR1 ENHRY, CDR2 SYGVKD. This CDR3 has 16 residues. This CDR3 reads CAISEMGSRPEGEAFF. The CDR3 DNA follows: TGTGCCATCAGTGAAATGGGGAGCCGCCCTGAGGGTGAAGCTTTCTTT.

This clone appeared once. The chain recombines TRBV7-9 with TRBJ2-5; D is undetermined. From germline, CDR1 is SEHNR and CDR2 FQNEAQ (reference sequence). The V end was cut by 6 bases, the J end by 5 bases, with 10 bases between. The CDR3 sequence is 12 residues long. DNA for the CDR3: TGTGCCAGCAGTATTGCCGGGGAGACCCAGTACTTC. As protein: CASSIAGETQYF.